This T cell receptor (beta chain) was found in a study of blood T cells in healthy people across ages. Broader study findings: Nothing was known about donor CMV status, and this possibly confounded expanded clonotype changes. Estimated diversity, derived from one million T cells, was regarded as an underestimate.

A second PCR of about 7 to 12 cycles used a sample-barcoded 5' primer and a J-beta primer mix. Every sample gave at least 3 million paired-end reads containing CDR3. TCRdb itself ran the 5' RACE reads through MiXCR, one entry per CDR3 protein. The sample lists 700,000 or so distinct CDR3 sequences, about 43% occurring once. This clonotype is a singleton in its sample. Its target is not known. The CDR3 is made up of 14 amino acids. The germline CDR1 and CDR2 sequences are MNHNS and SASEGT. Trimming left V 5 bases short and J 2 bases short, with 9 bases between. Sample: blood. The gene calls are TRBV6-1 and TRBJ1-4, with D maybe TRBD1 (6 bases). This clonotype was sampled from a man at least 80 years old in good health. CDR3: CASSQGTTNEKLFF. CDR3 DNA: TGTGCCAGCAGTCAGGGGACTACTAATGAAAAACTGTTTTTT.